This T cell receptor (beta chain) was sequenced in a study of OX40 agonist ivuxolimab in advanced cancers. This CDR3 is built from 15 residues. Germline loops: CDR1 SQVTM, CDR2 ANQGSEA. V lost 6 bases and J 2 bases, leaving 18 bases between the germline ends. Some clones are missing from TCRdb's copy, which holds only in-frame ones; the method was immunoSEQ multiplex PCR. The sample lists tens of thousands of clones; 90% were seen once. This material consisted of CD4+ or CD8+ T cells sorted from blood, taken in a trial of the OX40 agonist ivuxolimab. The chain uses TRBV29-1 and TRBJ2-3; a possible D gene is TRBD1 (6 bases). This TCR was recovered from an adult with an advanced solid tumor such as melanoma, head and neck, liver or kidney cancer. The CDR3 DNA reads as TGCAGCGTCGATGATGACAGGCAATACACAGATACGCAGTATTTT. Its translation is CSVDDDRQYTDTQYF.